The T cell receptor beta chain described here comes from a study of blood T cell repertoires in COVID-19. Overall study: Nucleic acid was either cDNA or gDNA, and it came from T cells, B-cell-depleted T cells, or PBMCs.

The method was immunoSEQ multiplex PCR; TCRdb's version includes in-frame clones alone and lacks a portion of them. Here the sample spans tens of thousands of clones, approximately 88% being singletons. The CDR3 is 14 amino acids. The junction had 9 bases not matched to a gene; V was cut back by 9 bases and J by 4 bases. Germline-derived CDR1 and CDR2 are MNHEY and SVGAGI. The sequence derives from an elderly man with active or convalescent COVID-19. The gene calls are TRBV6-5 and TRBJ2-7, with 10 bases matching TRBD1. Sequenced sample: peripheral blood. The CDR3 here is CASRPGQGIYEQYF. The CDR3 DNA is TGTGCCAGTCGACCGGGACAGGGGATTTACGAGCAGTACTTC.